The text below deals with one T cell receptor beta chain. Its antigen is currently unknown. This specimen comes from a study of cytomegalovirus exposure and HLA in healthy donors. Study-level results: High specificity and sensitivity for cytomegalovirus status were reported for the classifier.

Sequencing used immunoSEQ multiplex PCR; TCRdb keeps in-frame clones, though not all of them. This sample has 150,000 to 200,000 clones, with around 80% found just once. CDR1 is KGHSY and CDR2 is FQNENV in the germline V gene. V lost 0 bases, J lost 5 bases, and 10 bases lay in between. There are 14 residues in the CDR3. The receptor's source is a woman in her 30s in good health and CMV-seronegative. The sequencing sample was made of PBMCs. V and J are TRBV16 and TRBJ2-5, with D perhaps matching TRBD2 (7 bases). CDR3 in amino acids: CASSQSSGGETQYF. The CDR3 DNA is TGTGCCAGCAGCCAATCATCGGGGGGCGAGACCCAGTACTTC. Drawing the rest from reference TRBV16 and TRBJ2-5, the complete variable domain is GEEVAQTPKHLVRGEGQKAKLYCAPIKGHSYVFWYQQVLKNEFKFLISFQNENVFDETGMPKERFSAKCLPNSPCSLEIQATKLEDSAVYFCASSQSSGGETQYFGPGTRLLVL.